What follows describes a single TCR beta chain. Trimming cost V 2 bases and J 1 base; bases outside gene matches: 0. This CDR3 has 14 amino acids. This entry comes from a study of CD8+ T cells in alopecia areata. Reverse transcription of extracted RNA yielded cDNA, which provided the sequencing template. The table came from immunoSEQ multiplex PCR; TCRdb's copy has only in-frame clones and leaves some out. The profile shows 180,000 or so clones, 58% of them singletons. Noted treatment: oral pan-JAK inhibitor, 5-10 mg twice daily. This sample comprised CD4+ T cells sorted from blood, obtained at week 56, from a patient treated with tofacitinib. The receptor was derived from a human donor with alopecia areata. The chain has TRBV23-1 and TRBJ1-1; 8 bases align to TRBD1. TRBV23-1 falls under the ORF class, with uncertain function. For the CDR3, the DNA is TGCGCCAGCAGTCAAGGACAGGGGAACACTGAAGCTTTCTTT. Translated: CASSQGQGNTEAFF.